The 10 T cell receptor beta chains below come from one sample, sequenced in a study of identical twins. In TCRdb, the 5' RACE reads were re-called with MiXCR into one record per CDR3 protein. The sample records about 470,000 distinct CDR3 sequences, 24% being singletons. These same data were also listed under a study on T cells expressing NK-cell markers.

Sample: CD4+ T cells sorted from blood. These receptors were collected from a young woman in good health.

The chain recombines TRBV10-3 with TRBJ2-7; D is undetermined. Germline V gene data show CDR1 as ENHRY and CDR2 as SYGVKD. Trimming removed 6 bases from V and 2 bases from J, with 11 bases in between. The CDR3 totals 13 residues. CDR3 sequence: CAISPTSPYEQYF. In nucleotides, the CDR3 is TGTGCCATCAGCCCGACGAGCCCCTACGAGCAGTACTTC.

CDR3 bases: TGTGCCAGCAGCCAAGGACAGGCGAGCAATCAGCCCCAGCATTTT. Its translation is CASSQGQASNQPQHF. The J gene is TRBJ1-5, the V gene TRBV3-1; possible D gene TRBD1, 6 bases. The CDR3 runs to 15 residues. Germline values: CDR1 LGHDT, CDR2 YNNKEL (reference sequence). V was shortened by 1 base and J by 1 base, with 8 bases between the two germline ends. Supplemented by reference TRBV3-1 and TRBJ1-5, the full variable domain reads DTAVSQTPKYLVTQMGNDKSIKCEQNLGHDTMYWYKQDSKKFLKIMFSYNNKELIINETVPNRFSPKSPDKAHLNLHINSLELGDSAVYFCASSQGQASNQPQHFGDGTRLSIL.

This clonotype occurred a few times. The chain employs TRBV12-3 or TRBV12-4 and TRBJ2-2; 10 bases line up with TRBD1. V lost 6 bases, J lost 7 bases, and 8 bases stayed unmatched. This CDR3 region has 15 residues. This CDR3 reads CASSHRDRGHGELFF. As DNA, the CDR3 is TGTGCCAGCAGCCACCGGGACAGGGGCCACGGGGAGCTGTTTTTT.

This clonotype was detected many times. V gene TRBV20-1 combines with J gene TRBJ1-1; D perhaps matches TRBD1 (6 bases). The CDR3 is made up of 12 amino acids. Germline loops: CDR1 DFQATT, CDR2 SNEGSKA (reference sequence). Trimming took off 5 bases at V and 2 bases at J, with 9 bases between the two ends. The DNA for the CDR3 is TGCAGTGCTTCAGGGGTAAACACTGAAGCTTTCTTT. It encodes CSASGVNTEAFF.

A few counts support this clonotype. This chain connects TRBV20-1 to TRBJ2-7; 11 nucleotides agree with TRBD2. With 6 bases clipped from V and 4 bases from J, the junction kept 8 bases outside the gene matches. Germline values: CDR1 DFQATT, CDR2 SNEGSKA (reference sequence). This CDR3 region has 14 residues. CDR3 bases: TGCAGTGCCGTTAGCGGGGGGGATCTGTACGAGCAGTACTTC. Amino acid sequence: CSAVSGGDLYEQYF.

This chain connects TRBV18 to TRBJ2-1; D remains unclear. The CDR3 runs 14 residues. V dropped 4 bases and J dropped 7 bases, with 14 bases sitting between them. CDR1 KGHSH and CDR2 LQKENI come from the germline V gene. The DNA of the CDR3 is TGTGCCAGCTCACTAAATCGACTGGAAAATGAGCAGTTCTTC. Translated, it gives CASSLNRLENEQFF.

The chain links TRBV12-3 or TRBV12-4 to TRBJ2-3, with 10 bases identical to TRBD2. This CDR3 region has 14 residues. The V segment lost 8 bases and the J segment 9 bases; nucleotides outside the gene matches: 11. CDR3 nucleotide sequence: TGTGCCAGCCTCCTAGCGGGGGCTCCCGGGACGCAGTATTTT. Protein sequence: CASLLAGAPGTQYF.

This clonotype was counted between two and nine times. V gene TRBV11-2 combines with J gene TRBJ2-7; the match to TRBD2 covers 9 bases. The CDR3 loop spans 15 amino acids. Trimming removed 6 bases from V and 4 bases from J; junction bases left unmatched: 10. Germline CDR1 is SGHAT and CDR2 is FQNNGV. Written as DNA, the CDR3 is TGTGCCAGCAGACCAATTAGCGGGAGAATATACGAGCAGTACTTC. This gives the protein CASRPISGRIYEQYF.

The CDR3 coding sequence is TGTGCCAGCTCCATAGACAGGGCCTCTGAAGCTTTCTTT. Translated: CASSIDRASEAFF. The rearrangement links TRBV18 to TRBJ1-1; TRBD1 matches at 7 bases. The CDR3 totals 13 residues. With V trimmed by 6 bases and J by 6 bases, 7 bases remained unmatched. CDR1 is KGHSH, CDR2 LQKENI, per germline.

This chain joins TRBV5-1 and TRBJ2-3; maybe TRBD2 (6 bases). The CDR3 totals 14 residues. Germline V gene lookup returns CDR1 SGHRS and CDR2 YFSETQ. V lost 10 bases to trimming and J lost 2 bases, with 17 bases between them. The CDR3 spells CASREVVSTDTQYF. DNA for the CDR3: TGCGCCTCCAGGGAGGTTGTCTCCACAGATACGCAGTATTTT.